This entry describes one TCR beta chain. The V segment lost 4 bases and the J segment 3 bases; nucleotides outside the gene matches: 8. This CDR3 spans 15 amino acids. The germline V gene encodes CDR1 SGHRS and CDR2 YFSETQ. In the authors' methods: Amplification from reference gene primers served as the basis for estimated nucleated cell counts. Method: immunoSEQ multiplex PCR; TCRdb's copy keeps in-frame clones and lacks some. The V and J calls and the clone size are those of that table, but D and trimming were determined from the DNA. The repertoire holds roughly 160,000 clones, with about nine tenths as singletons. The data were obtained in a study of blood T cell repertoires in COVID-19. Across the whole study: Spain, Italy and the United States supplied samples that represented acute and convalescent COVID-19. PBMCs, B-cell-depleted T cells, or T cells were the source of the cDNA or gDNA that made up the material.

This clonotype was obtained from a man between 18 and 29 years old with acute or convalescent COVID-19. The V and J genes are TRBV5-1 and TRBJ2-5; TRBD2 aligns across 8 bases. Sequenced input: peripheral blood. CDR3 in amino acids: CASSPLAAGEETQYF. DNA of the CDR3: TGCGCCAGCAGCCCGTTAGCAGCGGGAGAAGAGACCCAGTACTTC. Full variable domain (missing parts from reference TRBV5-1 and TRBJ2-5): KAGVTQTPRYLIKTRGQQVTLSCSPISGHRSVSWYQQTPGQGLQFLFEYFSETQRNKGNFPGRFSGRQFSNSRSEMNVSTLELGDSALYLCASSPLAAGEETQYFGPGTRLLVL.